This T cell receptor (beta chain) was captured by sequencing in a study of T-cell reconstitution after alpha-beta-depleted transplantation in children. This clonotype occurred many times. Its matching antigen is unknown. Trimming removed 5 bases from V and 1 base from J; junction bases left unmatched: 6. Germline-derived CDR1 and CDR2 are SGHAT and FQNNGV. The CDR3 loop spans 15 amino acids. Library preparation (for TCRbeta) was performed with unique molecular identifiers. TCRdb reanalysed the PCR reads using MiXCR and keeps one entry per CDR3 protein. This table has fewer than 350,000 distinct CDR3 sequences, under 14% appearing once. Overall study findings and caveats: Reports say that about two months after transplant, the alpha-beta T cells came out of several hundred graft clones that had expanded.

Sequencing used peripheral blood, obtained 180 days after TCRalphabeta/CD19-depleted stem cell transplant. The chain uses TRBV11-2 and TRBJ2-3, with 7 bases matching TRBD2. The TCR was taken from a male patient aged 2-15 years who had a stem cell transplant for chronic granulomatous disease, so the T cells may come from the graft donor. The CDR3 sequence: CASSTWTSRTDTQYF. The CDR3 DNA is TGTGCCAGCAGCACCTGGACTAGTCGCACAGATACGCAGTATTTT.